Listed below are T cell receptor beta chains from one sample, sequenced in a study of blood T cells in healthy people across ages. TCRdb ran MiXCR on the 5' RACE reads and lists one entry per CDR3 protein. The profile shows roughly 500,000 distinct CDR3 sequences, roughly 28% of them singletons. Sequenced: blood. Receptor source: a woman aged 70-85 years in good health. CDR3s include the opening cysteine and the closing phenylalanine or tryptophan. A D gene is named only where the DNA matches it firmly. Only part of the rows carry a size: once, few, many, or a class if the clone is expanded.

cdr3_nt,cdr3_aa,v_call,cdr3_length,clone_size,d_call,j_call
TGTGCCAGCAGCGTAAAGGGGACAGATACGCAGTATTTT,CASSVKGTDTQYF,TRBV12-3/TRBV12-4,13,few,.,TRBJ2-3
TGCGCCAGCAGCCAAGATAGAACTAGCGGGGGGGCGTGGCAGTTCTTC,CASSQDRTSGGAWQFF,TRBV4-3,16,.,TRBD2,TRBJ2-1
TGCAGTGCTAGAAAAGATGGGCCGCAGCCCCAGCATTTT,CSARKDGPQPQHF,TRBV20-1,13,.,.,TRBJ1-5
TGTGCCAGCTCACCACCGGTAGAGGACCGTGCCACCATATATTTT,CASSPPVEDRATIYF,TRBV18,15,few,.,TRBJ1-3
TGTGCCAGCAGTGGGGGACAGCCATATTCCTACGAGCAGTACTTC,CASSGGQPYSYEQYF,TRBV25-1,15,.,TRBD1,TRBJ2-7
TGCAGCGTTGAGCGCCAGGGAGGCTACACCTTC,CSVERQGGYTF,TRBV29-1,11,.,.,TRBJ1-2
TGCAGCGTTGAAGATGCCGGGGGCGAGCAGTACTTC,CSVEDAGGEQYF,TRBV29-1,12,.,.,TRBJ2-7
TGCAGTGCTAGAGAAAGTGGGGGGGGTCACTATAATTCACCCCTCCACTTT,CSARESGGGHYNSPLHF,TRBV20-1,17,few,.,TRBJ1-6
TGTGCCAGCACCTCGAGGGCGACAGATACGCAGTATTTT,CASTSRATDTQYF,TRBV7-2,13,.,.,TRBJ2-3
TGTGCCAGCAGCTTAGCGCTGGCCGCCAGGAATTCACCCCTCCACTTT,CASSLALAARNSPLHF,TRBV7-2,16,.,.,TRBJ1-6
TGTGCCAGCAATGATAGGGGTAGGACCTACGAGCAGTACTTC,CASNDRGRTYEQYF,TRBV6-1,14,.,.,TRBJ2-7
TGCAGTGCTCCCCGCCAGGGGAGGACCGAGCAGTACTTC,CSAPRQGRTEQYF,TRBV20-1,13,few,.,TRBJ2-7
TGTGCCAGCAGTTACTCGGGTCGGACAGGGTCTAACTATGGCTACACCTTC,CASSYSGRTGSNYGYTF,TRBV6-5,17,.,TRBD1,TRBJ1-2
TGTGCCAGCAGAAACGCAGGTTCTAACTATGGCTACACCTTC,CASRNAGSNYGYTF,TRBV7-2,14,.,.,TRBJ1-2
TGTGCCAGCAGCCCCCGACAGGGGCTAGGATCCTACGAGCAGTACTTC,CASSPRQGLGSYEQYF,TRBV9,16,many,TRBD1,TRBJ2-7
TGCAGTGCTTTAAGACTCAACTCTGACAGTGAGCAGTTCTTC,CSALRLNSDSEQFF,TRBV20-1,14,.,.,TRBJ2-1
TGCAGTGCTAGAGACAGGGGGGAAGGGTATGGCTACACCTTC,CSARDRGEGYGYTF,TRBV20-1,14,.,TRBD1,TRBJ1-2
TGTGCCAGCAGTTACTCTTCCCGACTAGCCCAGGGCACAGATACGCAGTATTTT,CASSYSSRLAQGTDTQYF,TRBV6-2/TRBV6-3,18,many,TRBD2,TRBJ2-3
TGTGCCAGCAGCCAAGATACCAGGCTCGGCTACACCTTC,CASSQDTRLGYTF,TRBV4-2,13,.,.,TRBJ1-2
TGCGCCAGCAGCCAAGAGGGACTCAACAGCGAGCAGTACTTC,CASSQEGLNSEQYF,TRBV4-3,14,few,.,TRBJ2-7
TGTGCCAGCAGTGGGGGAGGCCCTAACACCGGGGAGCTGTTTTTT,CASSGGGPNTGELFF,TRBV6-1,15,.,.,TRBJ2-2
TGCGCCAGCAGCTTGATCGGGGCAACTAATGAAAAACTGTTTTTT,CASSLIGATNEKLFF,TRBV5-1,15,.,.,TRBJ1-4
TGTGCCAGTATTCCATTATTGGGGGCAAGGTCATCCAACACTGAAGCTTTCTTT,CASIPLLGARSSNTEAFF,TRBV19,18,.,.,TRBJ1-1
TGTGCCAGCAGCCGATTTGGGCTGGACAGGGAAGCGTACGAGCAGTACTTC,CASSRFGLDREAYEQYF,TRBV14,17,.,TRBD1,TRBJ2-7
TGTGCCAGCAGCCCTTTGCGGGGGGGCGAGCGAGAGACCCAGTACTTC,CASSPLRGGERETQYF,TRBV7-9,16,.,TRBD2,TRBJ2-5
TGTGCCAGCAGGAACCAGCCGGGACTAGCAAGAGGGGAGCTGTTTTTT,CASRNQPGLARGELFF,TRBV7-2,16,few,TRBD2,TRBJ2-2
TGTGCCACCAAGAACAGGGCCAGCTCCTACAATGAGCAGTTCTTC,CATKNRASSYNEQFF,TRBV6-4,15,few,.,TRBJ2-1
TGCGCCAGCAGCCAAGGACAGGGGGCGTACGGCTACACCTTC,CASSQGQGAYGYTF,TRBV4-3,14,.,TRBD1,TRBJ1-2
TGTGCCAGCAGCCCTCAGGGGGGAAACATTCAGTACTTC,CASSPQGGNIQYF,TRBV2,13,.,.,TRBJ2-4
TGTGCCAGCAGTTTATCAGGGGAACAGCCCCAGCATTTT,CASSLSGEQPQHF,TRBV28,13,.,.,TRBJ1-5
TGTGCCAGCAACCAACAGGGATCGAATCAGCCCCAGCATTTT,CASNQQGSNQPQHF,TRBV12-3/TRBV12-4,14,few,.,TRBJ1-5
TGTGCCATCAGTGAGTCGCCGGGACAGGGAAAAGAGACCCAGTACTTC,CAISESPGQGKETQYF,TRBV10-3,16,few,TRBD1,TRBJ2-5
TGCGCCAGCAGCCCTGCAGGCCCCGGGGAGACCCAGTACTTC,CASSPAGPGETQYF,TRBV4-3,14,.,.,TRBJ2-5
TGTGCCAGCAGTTTCCAGCGGGGGGCGGCTTACGAGCAGTACTTC,CASSFQRGAAYEQYF,TRBV7-2,15,.,TRBD2,TRBJ2-7
TGTGCCATCAGTCCGGGGACAGGGGGGGGCACTGAAGCTTTCTTT,CAISPGTGGGTEAFF,TRBV10-3,15,.,TRBD1,TRBJ1-1
TGTGCCAGCAGCATCAGGTCCCAAGAGACCCAGTACTTC,CASSIRSQETQYF,TRBV9,13,many,.,TRBJ2-5
TGTGCCAGCAGAGCGGAAATCCAAGAGACCCAGTACTTC,CASRAEIQETQYF,TRBV5-6,13,few,.,TRBJ2-5